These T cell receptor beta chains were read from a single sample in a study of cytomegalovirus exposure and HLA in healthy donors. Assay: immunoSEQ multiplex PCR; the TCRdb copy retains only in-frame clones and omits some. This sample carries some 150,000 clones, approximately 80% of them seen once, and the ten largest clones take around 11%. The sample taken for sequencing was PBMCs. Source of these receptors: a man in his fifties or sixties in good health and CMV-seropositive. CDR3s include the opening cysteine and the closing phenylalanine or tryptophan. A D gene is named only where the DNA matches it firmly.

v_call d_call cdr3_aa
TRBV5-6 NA CASSGSGGAVTQYF
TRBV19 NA CASLRREAGELFF
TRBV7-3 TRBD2 CASSPPGLASNEQFF
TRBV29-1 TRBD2 CSVGGTSGGDTQYF
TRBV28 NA CASSPPSGRGDSPLHF
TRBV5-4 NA CASRQGPGTEAFF
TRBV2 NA CASTNARETQYF
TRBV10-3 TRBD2 CAISESLADTDTQYF
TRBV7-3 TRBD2 CASSLGLTSVGTGELFF
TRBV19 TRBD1 CAKQRQGSLNEQYF
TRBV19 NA CASSIFLDNEQFF
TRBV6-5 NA CASRFPTGEQYF
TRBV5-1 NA CASSLGLDRSNEQFF
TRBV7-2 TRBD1 CASSIDRDQPQHF
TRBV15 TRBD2 CATSTGLAGETDTQYF
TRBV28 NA CASSLIDNQETQYF
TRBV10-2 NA CASSERFGGEAFF
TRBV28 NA CASSLGSAPLREQYF
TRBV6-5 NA CASSYHDRLSYEQYF
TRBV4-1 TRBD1 CASSQVGGQAFEQYF
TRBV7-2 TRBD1 CASSLRLAGGGEGIQYF
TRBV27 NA CASRAPTSGANVLTF
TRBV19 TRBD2 CASSIDGRGGLDTQYF
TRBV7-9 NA CASSSLPPGELFF
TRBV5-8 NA CASSPEGGRRIYGYTF
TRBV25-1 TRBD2 CASSRGEMDGELFF
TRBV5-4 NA CASSWESDSRQFF
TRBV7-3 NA CASSSDMNTEAFF
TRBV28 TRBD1 CASSFVQGREKLFF
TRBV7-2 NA CASSLVFGSPLHF
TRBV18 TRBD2 CASSLQALPSGSSEEQYF
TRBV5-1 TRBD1 CASSWGDRDYNYGYTF
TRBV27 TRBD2 CASSLSGRPRNEQFF
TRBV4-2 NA CASSSTAQNRRELFF
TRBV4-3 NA CASSQDMSSRNIQYF
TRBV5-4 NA CASSLVGGITGELFF
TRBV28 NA CASRGTATTGELFF
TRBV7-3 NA CASSLDGNDYEQYF
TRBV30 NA CAWSVRRGSQPQHF
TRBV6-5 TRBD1 CASTQGAGADTQYF
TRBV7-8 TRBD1 CASSSQGAGNTIYF
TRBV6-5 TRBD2 CASSRAAGGRAEQYF
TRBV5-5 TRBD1 CASKAGTGDFYEQYF
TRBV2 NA CASSLESNTEAFF
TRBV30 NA CAWDPGQNTEAFF
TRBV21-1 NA CASSKVRHSPGTEAFF
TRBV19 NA CASSMMVGGNQPQHF
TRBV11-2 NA CASSPDTYEQYF
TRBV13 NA CACTGTPGNTIYF
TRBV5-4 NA CASSVRDPVPYEQYF
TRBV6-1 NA CASSLQSGTDNEQFF
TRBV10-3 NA CAISGARGGEGYTF
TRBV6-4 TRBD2 CASRPGLATYEQYF
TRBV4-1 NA CASSQEPSRAGDTQYF
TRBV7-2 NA CASSLATGNEQYF
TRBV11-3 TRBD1 CASSIGTGPQQFF
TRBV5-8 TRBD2 CASSSGRSGRADGETQYF
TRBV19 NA CASSIYRETANYGYTF
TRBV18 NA CASSPPSPGGEQYF